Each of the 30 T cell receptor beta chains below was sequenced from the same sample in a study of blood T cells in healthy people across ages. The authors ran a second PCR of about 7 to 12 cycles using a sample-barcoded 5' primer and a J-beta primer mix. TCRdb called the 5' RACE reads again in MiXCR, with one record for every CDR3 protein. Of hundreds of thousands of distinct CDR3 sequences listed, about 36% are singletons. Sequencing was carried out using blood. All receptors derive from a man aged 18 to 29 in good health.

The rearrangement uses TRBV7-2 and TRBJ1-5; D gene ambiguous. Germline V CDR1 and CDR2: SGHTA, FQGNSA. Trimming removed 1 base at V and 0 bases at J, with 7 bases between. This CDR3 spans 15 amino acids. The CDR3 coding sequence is TGTGCCAGCAGCTTAGGCAGAGGTAGCAATCAGCCCCAGCATTTT. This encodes CASSLGRGSNQPQHF. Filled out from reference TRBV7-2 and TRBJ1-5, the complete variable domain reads GAGVSQSPSNKVTEKGKDVELRCDPISGHTALYWYRQSLGQGLEFLIYFQGNSAPDKSGLPSDRFSAERTGGSVSTLTIQRTQQEDSAVYLCASSLGRGSNQPQHFGDGTRLSIL.

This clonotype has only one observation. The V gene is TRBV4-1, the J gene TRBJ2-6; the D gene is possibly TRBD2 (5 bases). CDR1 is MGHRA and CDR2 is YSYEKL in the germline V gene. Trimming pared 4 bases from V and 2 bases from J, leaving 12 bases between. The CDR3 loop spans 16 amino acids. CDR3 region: CASSPGLLPGANVLTF. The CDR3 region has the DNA TGCGCCAGCAGCCCAGGACTGCTCCCTGGGGCCAACGTCCTGACTTTC.

The CDR3 bases are TGTGCCAGCAGCTCCCACCCCTACAATGAGCAGTTCTTC. Its translation is CASSSHPYNEQFF. The chain has TRBV11-1 and TRBJ2-1, with D unresolved. Germline V gives CDR1 SGHAT, CDR2 FQDESV (reference sequence). V dropped 4 bases and J dropped 2 bases, with 6 bases sitting between them. This CDR3 comprises 13 residues. The full variable domain, rest sourced from reference TRBV11-1 and TRBJ2-1, is EAEVAQSPRYKITEKSQAVAFWCDPISGHATLYWYRQILGQGPELLVQFQDESVVDDSQLPKDRFSAERLKGVDSTLKIQPAELGDSAMYLCASSSHPYNEQFFGPGTRLTVL.

As DNA, the CDR3 is TGTGCCAGCAGTTTATCGATCCCAGGGAGTGGAAACACCATATATTTT. Translated: CASSLSIPGSGNTIYF. This rearrangement joins TRBV27 to TRBJ1-3; the D gene is possibly TRBD1 (5 bases). The ends were cut back, 0 bases at V and 3 bases at J, with 12 bases in the middle. The CDR3 loop spans 16 amino acids. The germline V gene has CDR1 MNHEY and CDR2 SMNVEV (reference sequence).

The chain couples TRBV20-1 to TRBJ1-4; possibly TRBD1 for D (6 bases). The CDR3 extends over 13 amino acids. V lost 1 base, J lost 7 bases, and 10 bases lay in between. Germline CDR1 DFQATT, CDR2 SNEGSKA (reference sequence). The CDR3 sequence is CSARGGRSEKLFF. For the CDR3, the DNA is TGCAGTGCTAGAGGGGGGCGAAGTGAAAAACTGTTTTTT.

CDR3 sequence reads: CASSPIQGYYEQYF. Written as DNA, the CDR3 is TGTGCCAGCAGCCCGATACAGGGGTACTACGAGCAGTACTTC. The chain carries TRBV7-2 and TRBJ2-7; TRBD1 matches 7 bases. Unmatched junction bases numbered 7, after V lost 5 bases and J lost 3 bases. The CDR3 sequence is 14 residues long. CDR1 is SGHTA, CDR2 FQGNSA, per germline.

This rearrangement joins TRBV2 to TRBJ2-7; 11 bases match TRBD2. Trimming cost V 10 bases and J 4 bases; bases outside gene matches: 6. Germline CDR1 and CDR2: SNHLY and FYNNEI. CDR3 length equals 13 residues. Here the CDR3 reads CATRTSGLYEQYF. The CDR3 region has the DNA TGTGCCACCAGGACTAGCGGGTTGTACGAGCAGTACTTC.

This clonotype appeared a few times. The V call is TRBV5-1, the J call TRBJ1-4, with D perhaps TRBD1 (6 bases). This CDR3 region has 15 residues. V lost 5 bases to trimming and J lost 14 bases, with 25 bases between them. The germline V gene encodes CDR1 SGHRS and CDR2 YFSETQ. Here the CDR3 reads CASSPDLITGRNLFF. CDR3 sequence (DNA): TGCGCCAGCAGTCCCGACTTAATAACAGGGCGCAACCTGTTTTTT. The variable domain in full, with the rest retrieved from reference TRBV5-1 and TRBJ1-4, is KAGVTQTPRYLIKTRGQQVTLSCSPISGHRSVSWYQQTPGQGLQFLFEYFSETQRNKGNFPGRFSGRQFSNSRSEMNVSTLELGDSALYLCASSPDLITGRNLFFGSGTQLSVL.

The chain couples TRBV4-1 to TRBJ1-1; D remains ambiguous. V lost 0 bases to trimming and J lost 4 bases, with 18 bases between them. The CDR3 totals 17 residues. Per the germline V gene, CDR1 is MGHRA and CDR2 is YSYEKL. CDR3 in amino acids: CASSQDRGQPVITEAFF. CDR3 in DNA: TGCGCCAGCAGCCAAGATCGGGGTCAGCCTGTGATCACTGAAGCTTTCTTT.

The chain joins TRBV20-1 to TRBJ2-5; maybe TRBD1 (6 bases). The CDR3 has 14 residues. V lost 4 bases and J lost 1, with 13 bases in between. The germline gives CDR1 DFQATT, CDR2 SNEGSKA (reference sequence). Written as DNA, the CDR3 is TGCAGTGCTAATCCCGCACAGGGCCAAGAGACCCAGTACTTC. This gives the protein CSANPAQGQETQYF.

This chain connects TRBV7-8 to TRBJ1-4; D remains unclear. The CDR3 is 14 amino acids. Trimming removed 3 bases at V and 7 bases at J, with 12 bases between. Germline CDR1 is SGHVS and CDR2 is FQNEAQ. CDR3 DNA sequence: TGTGCCAGCAGCTTCCGGGTCATCCCTGAAAAACTGTTTTTT. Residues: CASSFRVIPEKLFF.

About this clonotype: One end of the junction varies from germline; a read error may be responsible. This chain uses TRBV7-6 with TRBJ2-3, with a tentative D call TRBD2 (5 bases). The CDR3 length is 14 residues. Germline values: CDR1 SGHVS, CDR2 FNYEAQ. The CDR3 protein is CASSLASSSDTQYF. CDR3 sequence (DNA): TGTGCCAGCAGCCTAGCTTCTTCGTCAGATACGCAGTATTTT.

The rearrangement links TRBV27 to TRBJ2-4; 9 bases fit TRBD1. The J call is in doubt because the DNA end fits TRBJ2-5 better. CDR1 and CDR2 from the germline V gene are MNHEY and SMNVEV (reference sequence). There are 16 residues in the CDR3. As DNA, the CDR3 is TGTGCCAGCAGTCCGCACAGGGGGCGAGAGCGAGAGACCCAGTACTTC. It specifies CASSPHRGRERETQYF.

The CDR3 region is CASSYSSAYEQYF. DNA of the CDR3: TGTGCCAGCAGTTACAGTAGCGCCTACGAGCAGTACTTC. The genes are TRBV6-5 and TRBJ2-7; perhaps TRBD2 as D (5 bases). Trimming pared 2 bases from V and 2 bases from J, leaving 7 bases between. In germline, CDR1 is MNHEY, CDR2 SVGAGI. The CDR3 loop spans 13 amino acids.

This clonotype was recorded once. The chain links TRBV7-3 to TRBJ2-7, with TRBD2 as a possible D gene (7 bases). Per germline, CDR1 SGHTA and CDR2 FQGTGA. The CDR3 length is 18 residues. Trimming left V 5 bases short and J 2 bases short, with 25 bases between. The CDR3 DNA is TGTGCCAGCAGCCCTTCCTTGGGGGGGGGACAAAAGACCTACGAGCAGTACTTC. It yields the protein CASSPSLGGGQKTYEQYF. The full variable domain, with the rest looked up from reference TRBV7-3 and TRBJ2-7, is GAGVSQTPSNKVTEKGKYVELRCDPISGHTALYWYRQSLGQGPEFLIYFQGTGAADDSGLPNDRFFAVRPEGSVSTLKIQRTERGDSAVYLCASSPSLGGGQKTYEQYFGPGTRLTVT.

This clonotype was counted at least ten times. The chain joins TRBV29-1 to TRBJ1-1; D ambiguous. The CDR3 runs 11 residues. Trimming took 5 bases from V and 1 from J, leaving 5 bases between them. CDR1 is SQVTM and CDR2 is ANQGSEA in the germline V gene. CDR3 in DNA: TGCAGCGTTTTAAAGAACACTGAAGCTTTCTTT. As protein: CSVLKNTEAFF.

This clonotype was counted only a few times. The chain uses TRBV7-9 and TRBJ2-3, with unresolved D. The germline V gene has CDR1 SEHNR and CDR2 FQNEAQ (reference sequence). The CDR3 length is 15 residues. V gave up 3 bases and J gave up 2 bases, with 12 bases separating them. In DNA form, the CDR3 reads TGTGCCAGCAGCTTTACGACCACTAACACAGATACGCAGTATTTT. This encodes CASSFTTTNTDTQYF.

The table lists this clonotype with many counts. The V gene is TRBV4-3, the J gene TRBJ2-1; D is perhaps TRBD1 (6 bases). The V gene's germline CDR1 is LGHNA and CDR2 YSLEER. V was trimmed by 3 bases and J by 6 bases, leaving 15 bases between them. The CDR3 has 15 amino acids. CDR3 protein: CASSQVIKGGNEQFF. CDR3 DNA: TGCGCCAGCAGCCAGGTCATAAAAGGGGGCAATGAGCAGTTCTTC.

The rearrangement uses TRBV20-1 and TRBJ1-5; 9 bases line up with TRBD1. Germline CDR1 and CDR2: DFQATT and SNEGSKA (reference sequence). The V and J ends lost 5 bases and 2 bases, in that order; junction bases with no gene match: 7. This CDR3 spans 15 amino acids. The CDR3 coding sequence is TGCAGTGCTTCGACAGGGGGACGAGGCAATCAGCCCCAGCATTTT. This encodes CSASTGGRGNQPQHF.

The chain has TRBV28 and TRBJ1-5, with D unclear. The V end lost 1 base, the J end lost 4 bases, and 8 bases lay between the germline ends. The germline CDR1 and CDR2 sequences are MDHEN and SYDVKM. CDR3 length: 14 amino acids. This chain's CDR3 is CASSLFGINQPQHF. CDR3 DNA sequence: TGTGCCAGCAGTTTATTCGGAATTAATCAGCCCCAGCATTTT.

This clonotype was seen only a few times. The CDR3 loop is CVSGGAGSETQYF. CDR3 coding DNA: TGTGTTAGCGGGGGGGCCGGTTCGGAGACCCAGTACTTC. The chain carries TRBV12-3 or TRBV12-4 and TRBJ2-5; 11 bases line up with TRBD2. CDR3 length: 13 amino acids.

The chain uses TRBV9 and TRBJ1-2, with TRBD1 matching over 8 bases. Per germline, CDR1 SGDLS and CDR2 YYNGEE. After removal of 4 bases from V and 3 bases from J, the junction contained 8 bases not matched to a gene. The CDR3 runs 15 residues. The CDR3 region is CASSPRTGHDYGYTF. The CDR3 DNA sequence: TGTGCCAGCAGCCCACGGACAGGGCATGACTATGGCTACACCTTC.

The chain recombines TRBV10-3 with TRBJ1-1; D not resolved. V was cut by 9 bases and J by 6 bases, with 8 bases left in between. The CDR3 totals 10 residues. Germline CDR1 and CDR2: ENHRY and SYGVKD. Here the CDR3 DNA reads TGTGCCATAGGGAGTCCTGAAGCTTTCTTT. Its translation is CAIGSPEAFF.

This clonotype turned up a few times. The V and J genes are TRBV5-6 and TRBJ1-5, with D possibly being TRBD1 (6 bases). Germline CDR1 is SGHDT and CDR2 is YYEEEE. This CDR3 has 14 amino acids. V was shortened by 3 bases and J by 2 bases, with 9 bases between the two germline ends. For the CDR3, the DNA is TGTGCCAGCAGCTGTGGACAGTGCAATCAGCCCCAGCATTTT. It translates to CASSCGQCNQPQHF. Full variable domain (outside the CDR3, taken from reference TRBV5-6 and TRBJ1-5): DAGVTQSPTHLIKTRGQQVTLRCSPKSGHDTVSWYQQALGQGPQFIFQYYEEEERQRGNFPDRFSGHQFPNYSSELNVNALLLGDSALYLCASSCGQCNQPQHFGDGTRLSIL.

CDR3 loop: CSVKLAGARWTQYF. In DNA form, the CDR3 reads TGCAGCGTCAAACTAGCGGGGGCCAGATGGACCCAGTACTTC. The chain couples TRBV29-1 to TRBJ2-7, with 11 positions matching TRBD2. The J call may not be correct, given that the DNA end is closer to TRBJ2-5. This CDR3 has 14 residues. The germline V gene has CDR1 SQVTM and CDR2 ANQGSEA.

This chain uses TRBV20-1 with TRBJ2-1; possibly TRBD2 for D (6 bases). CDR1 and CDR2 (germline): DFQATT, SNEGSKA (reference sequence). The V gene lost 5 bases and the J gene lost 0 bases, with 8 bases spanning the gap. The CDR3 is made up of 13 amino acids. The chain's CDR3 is CSAATSSYNEQFF. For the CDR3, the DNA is TGCAGTGCTGCGACTAGCTCCTACAATGAGCAGTTCTTC.

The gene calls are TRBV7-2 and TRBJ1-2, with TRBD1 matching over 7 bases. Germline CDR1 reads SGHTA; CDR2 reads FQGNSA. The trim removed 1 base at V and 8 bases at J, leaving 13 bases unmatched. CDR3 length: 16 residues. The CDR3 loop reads CASSLEALKTGTGYTF. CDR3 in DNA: TGTGCCAGCAGCTTAGAGGCCCTTAAGACAGGGACCGGCTACACCTTC.

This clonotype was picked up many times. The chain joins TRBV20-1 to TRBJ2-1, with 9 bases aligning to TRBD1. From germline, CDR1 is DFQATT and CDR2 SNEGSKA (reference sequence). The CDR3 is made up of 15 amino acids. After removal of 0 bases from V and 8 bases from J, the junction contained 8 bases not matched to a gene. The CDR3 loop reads CSAREGQGETDEQFF. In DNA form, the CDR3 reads TGCAGTGCTAGAGAGGGACAGGGAGAGACCGATGAGCAGTTCTTC.

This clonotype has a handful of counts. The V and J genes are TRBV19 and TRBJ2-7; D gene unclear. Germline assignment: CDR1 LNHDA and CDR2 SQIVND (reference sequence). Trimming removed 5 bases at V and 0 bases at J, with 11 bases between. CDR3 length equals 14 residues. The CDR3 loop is CASSLSQSSYEQYF. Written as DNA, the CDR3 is TGTGCCAGTAGTCTAAGCCAGAGCTCCTACGAGCAGTACTTC. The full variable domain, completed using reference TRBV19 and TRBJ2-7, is DGGITQSPKYLFRKEGQNVTLSCEQNLNHDAMYWYRQDPGQGLRLIYYSQIVNDFQKGDIAEGYSVSREKKESFPLTVTSAQKNPTAFYLCASSLSQSSYEQYFGPGTRLTVT.

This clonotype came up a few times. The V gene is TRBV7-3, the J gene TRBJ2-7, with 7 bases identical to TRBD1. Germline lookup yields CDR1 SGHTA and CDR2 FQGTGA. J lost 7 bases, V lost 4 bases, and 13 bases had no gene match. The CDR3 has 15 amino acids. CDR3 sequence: CASSSTGSPSNEQYF. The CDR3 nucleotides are TGTGCCAGCAGCTCGACAGGGTCCCCCTCCAATGAGCAGTACTTC.